This T cell receptor beta chain comes out of a study of Ad26.COV2.S vaccination and SARS-CoV-2 variants. Study information: Donor was assigned to the Ad26.COV2.S arm of trial COV1001.

The assay was immunoSEQ multiplex PCR, and TCRdb's table has in-frame clones only and misses some. Among about 680,000 clones listed, roughly 90% were seen once. With respect to this clone: Its antigen is not identified.

Documented treatment: about 20 received Ad26.COV2.S at low or high dose, single or two shots; a few received placebo; per-sample allocation not given. Vaccine and placebo recipients were sampled on day 63 after the first injection. Study results and caveats: Total T cell responses, in the TCR breadth and depth analyses, may have been underestimated. Following vaccination, spike-specific CD8+ and CD4+ T cell responses reportedly exhibited substantial breadth.

The TCR originated in a person aged 18-60 years who received the Ad26.COV2.S COVID-19 vaccine or a placebo. The input for sequencing was peripheral blood, taken in a trial of Ad26.COV2.S vaccine versus placebo.

Written as DNA, the CDR3 is TGTGCCAGCAGCCCTCGGGGTAGCGGGATAGACGAGCAGTACTTC. Translating gives CASSPRGSGIDEQYF. J is TRBJ2-7 and V is TRBV9; 8 bases are a match to TRBD2. The V segment lost 4 bases and the J segment 5 bases; nucleotides outside the gene matches: 11. Germline V CDR1 and CDR2: SGDLS, YYNGEE. This CDR3 comprises 15 residues.